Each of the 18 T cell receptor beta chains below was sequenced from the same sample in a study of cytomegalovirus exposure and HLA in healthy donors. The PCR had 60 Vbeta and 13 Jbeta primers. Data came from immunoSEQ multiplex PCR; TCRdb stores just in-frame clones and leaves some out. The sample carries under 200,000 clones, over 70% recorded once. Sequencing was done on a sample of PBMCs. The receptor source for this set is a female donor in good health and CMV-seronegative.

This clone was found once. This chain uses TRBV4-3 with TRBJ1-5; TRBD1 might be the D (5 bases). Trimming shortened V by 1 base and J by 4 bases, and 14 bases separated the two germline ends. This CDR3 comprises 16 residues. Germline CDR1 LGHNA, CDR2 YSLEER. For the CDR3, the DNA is TGCGCCAGCAGCCAAGTGGTAGGGGCCGGTAATCAGCCCCAGCATTTT. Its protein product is CASSQVVGAGNQPQHF.

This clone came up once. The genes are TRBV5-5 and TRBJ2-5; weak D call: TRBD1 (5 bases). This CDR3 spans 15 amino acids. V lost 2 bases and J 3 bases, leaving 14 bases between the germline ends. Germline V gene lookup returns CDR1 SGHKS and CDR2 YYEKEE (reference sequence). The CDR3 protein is CASSLLTGEEETQYF. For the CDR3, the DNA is TGTGCCAGCAGCTTACTCACAGGAGAAGAAGAGACCCAGTACTTC.

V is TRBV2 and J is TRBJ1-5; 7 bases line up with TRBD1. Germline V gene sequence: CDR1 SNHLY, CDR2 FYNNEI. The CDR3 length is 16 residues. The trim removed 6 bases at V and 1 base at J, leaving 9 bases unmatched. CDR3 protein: CASSPPPGQSNQPQHF. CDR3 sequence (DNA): TGTGCCAGCAGCCCCCCCCCGGGACAGAGCAATCAGCCCCAGCATTTT.

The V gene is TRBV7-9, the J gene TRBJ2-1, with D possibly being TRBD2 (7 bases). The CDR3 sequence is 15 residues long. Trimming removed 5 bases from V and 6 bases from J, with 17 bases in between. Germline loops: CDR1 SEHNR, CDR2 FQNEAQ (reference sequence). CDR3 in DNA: TGTGCCAGCAGCCTAGGGGGGGGAATCGGCAATGAGCAGTTCTTC. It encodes CASSLGGGIGNEQFF.

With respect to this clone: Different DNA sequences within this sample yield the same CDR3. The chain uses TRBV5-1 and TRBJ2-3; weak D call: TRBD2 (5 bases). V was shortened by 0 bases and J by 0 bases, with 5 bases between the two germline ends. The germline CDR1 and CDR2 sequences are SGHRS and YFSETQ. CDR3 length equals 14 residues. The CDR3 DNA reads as TGCGCCAGCAGCTTGGGGACTAGCACAGATACGCAGTATTTT. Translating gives CASSLGTSTDTQYF. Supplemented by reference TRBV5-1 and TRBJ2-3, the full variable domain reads KAGVTQTPRYLIKTRGQQVTLSCSPISGHRSVSWYQQTPGQGLQFLFEYFSETQRNKGNFPGRFSGRQFSNSRSEMNVSTLELGDSALYLCASSLGTSTDTQYFGPGTRLTVL.

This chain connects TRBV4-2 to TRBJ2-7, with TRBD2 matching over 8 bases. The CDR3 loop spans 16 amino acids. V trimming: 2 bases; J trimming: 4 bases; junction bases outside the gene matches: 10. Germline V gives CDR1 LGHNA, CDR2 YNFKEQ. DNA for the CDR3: TGTGCCAGCAGCCAATCGGAACGGGAGGGCAGGTACGAGCAGTACTTC. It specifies CASSQSEREGRYEQYF.

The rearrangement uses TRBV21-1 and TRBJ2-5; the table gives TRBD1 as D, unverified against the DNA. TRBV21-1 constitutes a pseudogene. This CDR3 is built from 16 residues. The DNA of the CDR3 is TGTGCCAGCAGCAAAGAGGTCGGGACAGGACAAGAGACCCAGTACTTC. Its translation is CASSKEVGTGQETQYF.

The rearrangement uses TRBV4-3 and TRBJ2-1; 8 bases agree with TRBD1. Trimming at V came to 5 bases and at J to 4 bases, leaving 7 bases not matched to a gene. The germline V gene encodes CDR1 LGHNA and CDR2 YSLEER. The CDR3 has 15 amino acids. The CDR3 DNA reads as TGCGCCAGCAGCTACCAGGGGGCTACGTACAATGAGCAGTTCTTC. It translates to CASSYQGATYNEQFF.

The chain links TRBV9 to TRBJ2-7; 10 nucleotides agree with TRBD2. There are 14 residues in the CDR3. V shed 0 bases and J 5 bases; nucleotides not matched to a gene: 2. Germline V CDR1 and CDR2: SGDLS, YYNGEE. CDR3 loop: CASSVGLAGDEQYF. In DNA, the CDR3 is TGTGCCAGCAGCGTAGGTCTAGCGGGAGACGAGCAGTACTTC.

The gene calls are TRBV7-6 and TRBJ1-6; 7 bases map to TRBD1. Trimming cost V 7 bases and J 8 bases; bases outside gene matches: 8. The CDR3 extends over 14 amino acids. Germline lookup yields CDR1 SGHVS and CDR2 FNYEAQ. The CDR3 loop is CASTTGVGDSPLHF. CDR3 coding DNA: TGTGCCAGCACCACAGGGGTCGGGGATTCACCCCTCCACTTT.

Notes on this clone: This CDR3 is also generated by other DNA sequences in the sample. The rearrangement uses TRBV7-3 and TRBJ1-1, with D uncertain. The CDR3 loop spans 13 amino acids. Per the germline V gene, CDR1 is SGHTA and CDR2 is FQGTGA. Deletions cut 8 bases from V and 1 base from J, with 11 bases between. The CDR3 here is CASSFGGNTEAFF. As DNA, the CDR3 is TGTGCCAGCTCCTTCGGCGGGAACACTGAAGCTTTCTTT.

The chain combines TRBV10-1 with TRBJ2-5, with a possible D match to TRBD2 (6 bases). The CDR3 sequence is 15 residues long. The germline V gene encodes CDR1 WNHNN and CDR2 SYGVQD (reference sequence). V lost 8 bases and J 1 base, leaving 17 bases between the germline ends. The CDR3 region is CASPIGRELQETQYF. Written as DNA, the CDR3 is TGCGCCAGCCCCATCGGGCGGGAACTCCAAGAGACCCAGTACTTC.

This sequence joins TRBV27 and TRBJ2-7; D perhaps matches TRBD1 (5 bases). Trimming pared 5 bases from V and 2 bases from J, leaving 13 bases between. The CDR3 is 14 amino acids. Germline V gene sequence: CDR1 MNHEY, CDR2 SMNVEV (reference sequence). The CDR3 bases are TGTGCCAGCAGTCAGGACAATACGCCCTACGAGCAGTACTTC. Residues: CASSQDNTPYEQYF.

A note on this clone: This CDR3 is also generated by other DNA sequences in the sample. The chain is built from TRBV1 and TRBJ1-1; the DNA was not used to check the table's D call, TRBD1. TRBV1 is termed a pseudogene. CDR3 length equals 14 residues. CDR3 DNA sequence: TGCACCAGCAGCCAACGGGACAGGAACACTGAAGCTTTCTTT. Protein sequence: CTSSQRDRNTEAFF.

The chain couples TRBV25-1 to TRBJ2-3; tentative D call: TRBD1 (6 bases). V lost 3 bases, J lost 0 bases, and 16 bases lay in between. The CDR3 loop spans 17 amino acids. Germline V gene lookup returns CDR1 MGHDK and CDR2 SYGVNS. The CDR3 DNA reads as TGTGCCAGCAGTGACCCGCAGGGGACCCATAGCACAGATACGCAGTATTTT. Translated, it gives CASSDPQGTHSTDTQYF.

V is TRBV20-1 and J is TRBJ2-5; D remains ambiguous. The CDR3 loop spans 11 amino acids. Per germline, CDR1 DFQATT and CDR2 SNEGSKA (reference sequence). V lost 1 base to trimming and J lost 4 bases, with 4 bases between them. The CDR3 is CSARGPETQYF. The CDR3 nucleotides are TGCAGTGCTAGAGGGCCAGAGACCCAGTACTTC.

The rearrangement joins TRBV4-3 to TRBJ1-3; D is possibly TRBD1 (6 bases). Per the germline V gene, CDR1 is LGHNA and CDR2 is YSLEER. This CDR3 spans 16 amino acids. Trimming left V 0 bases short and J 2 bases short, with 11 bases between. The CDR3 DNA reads TGCGCCAGCAGCCAAGATACGGGGGGCACTGGAAACACCATATATTTT. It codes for CASSQDTGGTGNTIYF.

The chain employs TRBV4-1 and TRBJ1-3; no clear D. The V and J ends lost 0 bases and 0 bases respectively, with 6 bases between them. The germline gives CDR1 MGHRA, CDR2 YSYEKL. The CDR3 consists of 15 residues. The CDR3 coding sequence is TGCGCCAGCAGCCAAGAGTCTTACTCTGGAAACACCATATATTTT. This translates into CASSQESYSGNTIYF.